A single sample is the source of the 10 T cell receptor beta chains below, sequenced in a study of regulatory T cells in long-lasting Graves disease. According to the study, TCR beta libraries were built with iRepertoire HTBI primers and CDR3-region Arm-PCR. MiXCR, applied by TCRdb to the multiplex PCR reads, yields one record per CDR3 protein. Among hundreds of thousands of distinct CDR3 sequences, around 13% were seen once, and the ten largest hold roughly 8.2%. Time point denoted: newly diagnosed GD, antithyroid drugs for less than 3 months. RNA extracted from PBMCs served as the sequencing template. These sequences were also reported in another study, on T cells in Graves' hyperthyroidism and ophthalmopathy.

The source material was peripheral blood mononuclear cells (PBMCs), sampled at new diagnosis, from a patient treated with antithyroid drugs. The receptors derive from a woman younger than 45 with Graves disease.

This clonotype was seen many times. The rearrangement uses TRBV3-1 and TRBJ2-5; D uncertain. With 1 base removed from V and 5 bases from J, the gap between germline ends came to 11 bases. The CDR3 loop spans 14 amino acids. Per germline, CDR1 LGHDT and CDR2 YNNKEL (reference sequence). The DNA of the CDR3 is TGTGCCAGCAGCCAAGGTGTAGCATTGGAGACCCAGTACTTC. Its translation is CASSQGVALETQYF.

V gene TRBV27 combines with J gene TRBJ2-2; D gene unclear. CDR1 MNHEY and CDR2 SMNVEV come from the germline V gene (reference sequence). Deletions cut 6 bases from V and 4 bases from J, with 9 bases between. CDR3 length equals 13 residues. The CDR3: CASRAVLTGELFF. The CDR3 region has the DNA TGTGCCAGCAGGGCCGTACTCACCGGGGAGCTGTTTTTT.

The chain links TRBV10-3 to TRBJ1-5; 8 nucleotides agree with TRBD1. From germline, CDR1 is ENHRY and CDR2 SYGVKD. The J segment lost 3 bases and the V segment lost 2 bases, leaving 3 bases of the junction unmatched. The CDR3 is 15 amino acids. This CDR3 is CAISERTGINQPQHF. CDR3 sequence (DNA): TGTGCCATCAGTGAGCGGACAGGGATCAATCAGCCCCAGCATTTT.

In its sample, this clonotype was seen many times. The J gene is TRBJ1-1, the V gene TRBV6-1; D ambiguous. V was cut by 5 bases and J by 2 bases, with 18 bases left in between. Germline V CDR1 and CDR2: MNHNS, SASEGT. CDR3 size: 16 residues. The CDR3 region is CASSPHALGRNTEAFF. The CDR3 DNA sequence: TGTGCCAGCAGTCCCCACGCTCTAGGGAGAAACACTGAAGCTTTCTTT.

This clonotype was counted ten times or more. The V call is TRBV27, the J call TRBJ2-1; perhaps TRBD2 as D (6 bases). Trimming cost V 7 bases and J 2 bases, with 15 bases left between them. The germline V gene has CDR1 MNHEY and CDR2 SMNVEV (reference sequence). The CDR3 contains 15 residues. The CDR3 nucleotides are TGTGCCAGCACCGCCCGACTAGGGACCTACAATGAGCAGTTCTTC. It codes for CASTARLGTYNEQFF.

This clonotype was found a few times. The chain has TRBV6-1 and TRBJ2-7, with D perhaps TRBD1 (5 bases). V was clipped by 6 bases and J by 5 bases, with 11 bases between them. Germline CDR1 MNHNS, CDR2 SASEGT. The CDR3 totals 12 residues. CDR3 region: CASRGRMNEQYF. CDR3 bases: TGTGCCAGCAGGGGGCGCATGAACGAGCAGTACTTC.

Ten or more counts support this clonotype. J is TRBJ1-1 and V is TRBV7-2; D unresolved. V lost 1 base, J lost 6 bases, and 12 bases lay in between. This CDR3 has 14 amino acids. Per germline, CDR1 SGHTA and CDR2 FQGNSA. CDR3 sequence: CASSLEGGIAEAFF. The CDR3 DNA reads as TGTGCCAGCAGCTTAGAGGGCGGAATCGCTGAAGCTTTCTTT.

This clonotype showed up many times. The chain carries TRBV9 and TRBJ2-2; D is perhaps TRBD1 (6 bases). Trimming shortened V by 0 bases and J by 4 bases, and 16 bases separated the two germline ends. There are 17 residues in the CDR3. The V gene's germline CDR1 is SGDLS and CDR2 YYNGEE. CDR3 protein: CASSVGASGASTGELFF. Written as DNA, the CDR3 is TGTGCCAGCAGCGTAGGGGCTTCAGGGGCTTCCACCGGGGAGCTGTTTTTT.

This clonotype was detected many times. The CDR3 reads CASSDEGGGNEQFF. The CDR3 coding sequence is TGTGCCAGCAGTGACGAGGGGGGGGGCAATGAGCAGTTCTTC. The V and J genes are TRBV2 and TRBJ2-1, with TRBD2 as a possible D gene (7 bases). Trimming pared 3 bases from V and 6 bases from J, leaving 12 bases between. CDR3 size: 14 residues. CDR1 and CDR2 from the germline V gene are SNHLY and FYNNEI.

The J gene is TRBJ2-5, the V gene TRBV14; D is tentatively TRBD1 or TRBD2 (5 bases each). The CDR3 is 13 residues long. The germline V gene encodes CDR1 SGHDN and CDR2 FVKESK. Trimming stripped 6 bases from V and 0 bases from J, with 8 bases between. As DNA, the CDR3 is TGTGCCAGCAGTGAGGGGAACCAAGAGACCCAGTACTTC. This gives the protein CASSEGNQETQYF.